What follows are 29 T cell receptor beta chains derived from one specimen sequenced in a study of shared clonotypes between healthy human individuals. Generated by immunoSEQ multiplex PCR, the TCRdb table keeps only in-frame clones and is missing some. The data show roughly 2 million clones, more than 90% seen once. The sample consisted of naive CD4+ T cells sorted from blood. Subset given: CD45RA+ positively selected. These receptors were taken from a young man in good health.

The chain has TRBV2 and TRBJ2-3; D is undetermined. Between the trimmed V and J ends, which lost 6 bases and 5 bases, there was a span of 9 bases. Germline V gene sequence: CDR1 SNHLY, CDR2 FYNNEI. The CDR3 sequence is 12 residues long. The CDR3 sequence is CASRESGDTQYF. The CDR3 nucleotides read TGTGCCAGCAGAGAGTCGGGAGATACGCAGTATTTT. Combining the CDR3 with reference TRBV2 and TRBJ2-3 gives the whole variable domain EPEVTQTPSHQVTQMGQEVILRCVPISNHLYFYWYRQILGQKVEFLVSFYNNEISEKSEIFDDQFSVERPDGSNFTLKIRSTKLEDSAMYFCASRESGDTQYFGPGTRLTVL.

This sequence joins TRBV9 and TRBJ2-3; 9 bases fit TRBD2. Trimming at V came to 2 bases and at J to 4 bases, leaving 5 bases not matched to a gene. Germline-derived CDR1 and CDR2 are SGDLS and YYNGEE. The CDR3 has 15 amino acids. The CDR3 bases are TGTGCCAGCAGCGTCCTTAGCGGGGGCGCAGATACGCAGTATTTT. Translating gives CASSVLSGGADTQYF.

The chain links TRBV10-1 to TRBJ2-7, with TRBD1 matching over 8 bases. V trimming: 0 bases; J trimming: 2 bases; junction bases outside the gene matches: 3. There are 15 residues in the CDR3. The V gene's germline CDR1 is WNHNN and CDR2 SYGVQD (reference sequence). The CDR3 is CASSESGTGPYEQYF. The CDR3 nucleotides are TGCGCCAGCAGTGAGTCGGGGACAGGCCCCTACGAGCAGTACTTC.

The DNA of the CDR3 is TGTGCCAGCAGTCCGGCCGGTAGGCAGGGTAACTCACCCCTCCACTTT. It yields the protein CASSPAGRQGNSPLHF. The chain carries TRBV27 and TRBJ1-6; tentatively, D is TRBD1 (5 bases). Germline V gives CDR1 MNHEY, CDR2 SMNVEV (reference sequence). The CDR3 covers 16 residues. The V and J ends lost 5 bases and 10 bases respectively, with 21 bases between them.

This clone was seen just once. The chain's CDR3 is CSVDQAGGNIQYF. For the CDR3, the DNA is TGCAGCGTTGATCAGGCGGGAGGAAACATTCAGTACTTC. The chain employs TRBV29-1 and TRBJ2-4; TRBD2 matches 8 bases. The CDR3 is made up of 13 amino acids. Germline CDR1 reads SQVTM; CDR2 reads ANQGSEA. With V trimmed by 3 bases and J by 6 bases, 4 bases remained unmatched.

The CDR3 is CASSVLGTVNTEAFF. Written as DNA, the CDR3 is TGTGCCAGCAGCGTACTCGGGACAGTGAACACTGAAGCTTTCTTT. This sequence joins TRBV9 and TRBJ1-1; 7 nucleotides line up with TRBD1. Germline V gene sequence: CDR1 SGDLS, CDR2 YYNGEE. V lost 1 base, J lost 0 bases, and 3 bases stayed unmatched. The CDR3 has 15 residues.

This chain uses TRBV6-1 with TRBJ2-7; 10 bases map to TRBD1. The germline V gene encodes CDR1 MNHNS and CDR2 SASEGT. Trimming cost V 5 bases and J 0 bases; bases outside gene matches: 4. CDR3 size: 15 residues. The CDR3 sequence: CASSSGQGNSYEQYF. CDR3 DNA: TGTGCCAGCAGTTCGGGACAGGGGAACTCCTACGAGCAGTACTTC.

The chain employs TRBV5-6 and TRBJ2-7; D is undetermined. Between the trimmed V and J ends, which lost 1 base and 0 bases, there was a span of 8 bases. The V gene's germline CDR1 is SGHDT and CDR2 YYEEEE. The CDR3 runs 14 residues. DNA of the CDR3: TGTGCCAGCAGCTTGTGGGTGATCTCCTACGAGCAGTACTTC. It codes for CASSLWVISYEQYF.

This sequence joins TRBV28 and TRBJ1-1, with TRBD1 as a possible D gene (6 bases). Germline lookup yields CDR1 MDHEN and CDR2 SYDVKM. The CDR3 is 11 residues long. Trimming left V 7 bases short and J 7 bases short, with 10 bases between. The CDR3 nucleotides read TGTGCCAGCATCTCAGGGGTTGAAGCTTTCTTT. It encodes CASISGVEAFF.

The rearrangement joins TRBV5-4 to TRBJ2-5, with TRBD1 as a possible D gene (7 bases). The CDR3 runs to 15 residues. The V end was cut by 0 bases, the J end by 2 bases, with 11 bases between. Looked up from germline, CDR1 is SGHNT and CDR2 is YYREEE (reference sequence). CDR3 DNA: TGTGCCAGCAGCTTGGATCCAGGGGGGCAAGAGACCCAGTACTTC. Its protein is CASSLDPGGQETQYF.

The chain joins TRBV10-3 to TRBJ1-6, with D uncertain. With 3 bases removed from V and 11 bases from J, the gap between germline ends came to 11 bases. Germline CDR1 reads ENHRY; CDR2 reads SYGVKD. There are 13 residues in the CDR3. The CDR3 coding sequence is TGTGCCATCAGTGACCAGGAGCTTCCACCCCTCCACTTT. Its translation is CAISDQELPPLHF.

This clone has just one count. The gene calls are TRBV5-4 and TRBJ2-3, with D possibly matching TRBD2 (6 bases). Germline V lookup: CDR1 SGHNT, CDR2 YYREEE (reference sequence). This CDR3 is built from 17 residues. The germline V and J ends were trimmed by 1 base and 0 bases, with 15 bases remaining between them. The CDR3 region is CASSLPRRTISTDTQYF. The DNA for the CDR3 is TGTGCCAGCAGCTTGCCGAGAAGGACTATTAGCACAGATACGCAGTATTTT.

The chain is built from TRBV15 and TRBJ1-2, with 11 bases that match TRBD1. CDR3 size: 16 residues. Losses at the gene ends were 2 bases for V and 6 bases for J; bases not matched to a gene: 8. CDR1 and CDR2 from the germline V gene are LNHNV and YYDKDF (reference sequence). DNA of the CDR3: TGTGCCACCAGCAGACCCGGACAGGGGGCGATGGATGGCTACACCTTC. This translates into CATSRPGQGAMDGYTF.

This clone was detected only once. The gene calls are TRBV5-6 and TRBJ2-7; 10 nucleotides line up with TRBD1. CDR1 is SGHDT and CDR2 is YYEEEE in the germline V gene. The CDR3 totals 17 residues. Unmatched junction bases numbered 6, after V lost 0 bases and J lost 0 bases. CDR3 sequence: CASSLAADRGSSYEQYF. In DNA, the CDR3 is TGTGCCAGCAGCTTGGCGGCGGACAGGGGGTCCTCCTACGAGCAGTACTTC.

The genes are TRBV20-1 and TRBJ2-4; no definite D call. Between the trimmed V and J ends, which lost 1 base and 7 bases, there was a span of 5 bases. Germline V gene sequence: CDR1 DFQATT, CDR2 SNEGSKA (reference sequence). The CDR3 has 11 residues. The CDR3 coding sequence is TGCAGTGCTAGAGTGGAGAACATTCAGTACTTC. Translating gives CSARVENIQYF.

This clone has only one observation. The V and J genes are TRBV6-5 and TRBJ1-2; weak D call: TRBD1 (6 bases). The length of the CDR3 is 15 residues. V was shortened by 6 bases and J by 7 bases, with 21 bases between the two germline ends. Germline CDR1 and CDR2: MNHEY and SVGAGI. In DNA form, the CDR3 reads TGTGCCAGCAGCCCGACGGGGGCGGTTTATAGTGGCTACACCTTC. Its protein is CASSPTGAVYSGYTF.

The rearrangement joins TRBV18 to TRBJ2-2, with D maybe TRBD2 (6 bases). Germline V gene lookup returns CDR1 KGHSH and CDR2 LQKENI. The V end lost 3 bases, the J end lost 3 bases, and 17 bases lay between the germline ends. This CDR3 comprises 17 residues. The CDR3 sequence is CASSPGLRDLDTGELFF. The CDR3 DNA reads TGTGCCAGCTCACCGGGACTCCGGGACCTAGACACCGGGGAGCTGTTTTTT.

CDR3 bases: TGTGCCAGCAGGCCGGAGGGGGAGAATTCACCCCTCCACTTT. This codes for CASRPEGENSPLHF. V usage is TRBV27 and J usage is TRBJ1-6; possible D gene TRBD1, 6 bases. Germline V gene data show CDR1 as MNHEY and CDR2 as SMNVEV (reference sequence). V was pared by 6 bases and J by 7 bases, with 13 bases between. The length of the CDR3 is 14 residues.

V usage is TRBV6-5 and J usage is TRBJ1-2; possible D gene TRBD1, 5 bases. CDR1 is MNHEY and CDR2 is SVGAGI in the germline V gene. There are 15 residues in the CDR3. Trimming stripped 2 bases from V and 0 bases from J, with 10 bases between. The CDR3 region is CASSYDSSSNYGYTF. The CDR3 DNA sequence: TGTGCCAGCAGTTACGACAGCAGCTCTAACTATGGCTACACCTTC.

The V gene is TRBV5-5, the J gene TRBJ2-1, with a tentative D call TRBD1 (6 bases). The germline V and J ends were trimmed by 4 bases and 6 bases, with 11 bases remaining between them. Germline CDR1 reads SGHKS; CDR2 reads YYEKEE (reference sequence). The length of the CDR3 is 13 residues. The CDR3, as DNA: TGTGCCAGCAGCAGTGGACAGAGCAATGAGCAGTTCTTC. This encodes CASSSGQSNEQFF.

Only one count was recorded for this clone. V gene TRBV4-1 combines with J gene TRBJ2-4; 9 nucleotides agree with TRBD2. The germline V gene has CDR1 MGHRA and CDR2 YSYEKL. The CDR3 spans 18 residues. Trimming cost V 4 bases and J 2 bases; bases outside gene matches: 12. For the CDR3, the DNA is TGCGCCAGCAGCCCGGGGGCAGCGGGGGGCGGGACCAAAAACATTCAGTACTTC. It yields the protein CASSPGAAGGGTKNIQYF.

CDR3 in DNA: TGTGCCAGCAGACCCTCCAGCACAGATACGCAGTATTTT. Protein product: CASRPSSTDTQYF. The chain couples TRBV7-3 to TRBJ2-3; D unresolved. The germline V and J ends were trimmed by 6 bases and 0 bases, with 7 bases remaining between them. Germline CDR1 reads SGHTA; CDR2 reads FQGTGA. The CDR3 is 13 amino acids.

J is TRBJ1-4 and V is TRBV14, with D perhaps matching TRBD1 (5 bases). Trimming removed 1 base from V and 8 bases from J, with 14 bases in between. This CDR3 has 15 amino acids. Germline lookup yields CDR1 SGHDN and CDR2 FVKESK. The CDR3 loop is CASSQGGRIWEKLFF. The CDR3 DNA is TGTGCCAGCAGCCAAGGGGGCCGCATCTGGGAAAAACTGTTTTTT.

The chain recombines TRBV5-5 with TRBJ2-2; TRBD1 aligns across 7 bases. The ends lost 3 bases at V and 6 bases at J; junction bases unmatched: 8. The germline gives CDR1 SGHKS, CDR2 YYEKEE (reference sequence). This CDR3 region has 15 residues. The CDR3 sequence is CASSSTGLVAGELFF. CDR3 sequence (DNA): TGTGCCAGCAGCTCGACAGGGTTAGTGGCCGGGGAGCTGTTTTTT.

The chain combines TRBV7-2 with TRBJ1-1; D not certain. The ends were cut back, 8 bases at V and 0 bases at J, with 10 bases in the middle. In germline, CDR1 is SGHTA, CDR2 FQGNSA. The CDR3 loop spans 13 amino acids. CDR3 in amino acids: CASLRMMNTEAFF. The CDR3 DNA is TGTGCCAGCTTGAGGATGATGAACACTGAAGCTTTCTTT.

V and J are TRBV19 and TRBJ1-2; weak D call: TRBD1 (6 bases). The germline V gene has CDR1 LNHDA and CDR2 SQIVND (reference sequence). The CDR3 extends over 16 amino acids. Trimming took 2 bases from V and 2 from J, leaving 15 bases between them. CDR3 nucleotides: TGTGCCAGTAGTATAATGTCGGGGGCGGTGAACTATGGCTACACCTTC. Protein product: CASSIMSGAVNYGYTF. Full variable domain (rest looked up from reference TRBV19 and TRBJ1-2): DGGITQSPKYLFRKEGQNVTLSCEQNLNHDAMYWYRQDPGQGLRLIYYSQIVNDFQKGDIAEGYSVSREKKESFPLTVTSAQKNPTAFYLCASSIMSGAVNYGYTFGSGTRLTVV.

The chain has TRBV6-1 and TRBJ1-6, with TRBD1 matching over 9 bases. This CDR3 spans 17 amino acids. CDR1 is MNHNS and CDR2 is SASEGT in the germline V gene. Unmatched junction bases numbered 11, after V lost 4 bases and J lost 7 bases. For the CDR3, the DNA is TGTGCCAGCAGTGGCCCCGGGACAGGGAGCAGAAATTCACCCCTCCACTTT. Residues: CASSGPGTGSRNSPLHF.

Concerning this clone: This sample includes further DNA sequences coding for the same CDR3. CDR3 amino acids: CASSPSGGGQPQHF. CDR3 sequence (DNA): TGTGCCAGCTCACCGTCAGGGGGCGGTCAGCCCCAGCATTTT. The chain joins TRBV18 to TRBJ1-5; 8 positions agree with TRBD1. Germline V gene data show CDR1 as KGHSH and CDR2 as LQKENI. Losses at the gene ends were 3 bases for V and 6 bases for J; bases not matched to a gene: 4. The CDR3 contains 14 residues.

The V call is TRBV10-1, the J call TRBJ1-5; no reliable D call. CDR3 size: 12 residues. Germline V gives CDR1 WNHNN, CDR2 SYGVQD (reference sequence). The V gene lost 10 bases and the J gene lost 2 bases, with 9 bases spanning the gap. For the CDR3, the DNA is TGCGCCACCCCCGGGGGCAATCAGCCCCAGCATTTT. It is translated as CATPGGNQPQHF.